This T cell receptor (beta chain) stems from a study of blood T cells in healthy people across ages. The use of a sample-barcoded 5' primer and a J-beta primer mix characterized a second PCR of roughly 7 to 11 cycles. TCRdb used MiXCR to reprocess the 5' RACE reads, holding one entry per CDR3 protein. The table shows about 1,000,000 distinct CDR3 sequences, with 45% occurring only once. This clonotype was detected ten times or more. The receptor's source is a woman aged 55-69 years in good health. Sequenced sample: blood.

CDR3 residues: CATSETGGLGTQYF. In nucleotides, the CDR3 is TGTGCCACCAGTGAAACCGGAGGGTTGGGGACCCAGTACTTC. V and J are TRBV24-1 and TRBJ2-5; weak D call: TRBD2 (6 bases). Trimming left V 4 bases short and J 7 bases short, with 15 bases between. Per the germline V gene, CDR1 is KGHDR and CDR2 is SFDVKD. The CDR3 contains 14 residues.